The 9 T cell receptor beta chains presented below share a single source sample, sequenced in a study of CD8 T cells in Susac syndrome. Reverse transcription of about 0.5 to 1 ug RNA was carried out with random hexamers. TCRdb ran MiXCR on the immunoSEQ multiplex PCR reads and lists one entry per CDR3 protein. The sample yields about 130,000 distinct CDR3 sequences, more than 90% seen once. Sequencing was done on a sample of CD4+ T cells from PBMCs. The source is a human donor in good health.

The chain is built from TRBV14 and TRBJ2-7; TRBD2 is a possible D gene (7 bases). Trimming left V 4 bases short and J 2 bases short, with 15 bases between. This CDR3 has 15 residues. CDR1 is SGHDN and CDR2 is FVKESK in the germline V gene. CDR3 DNA sequence: TGTGCCAGCAGCCTCGGACGGGGGGCAGCCTACGAGCAGTACTTC. Protein product: CASSLGRGAAYEQYF.

The CDR3 spells CASSPRDGPYEQYF. In nucleotides, the CDR3 is TGTGCCAGCAGCCCCCGGGACGGACCCTACGAGCAGTACTTC. V gene TRBV3-1 combines with J gene TRBJ2-7; D is perhaps TRBD1 or TRBD2 (5 bases each). The V end lost 4 bases, the J end lost 2 bases, and 12 bases lay between the germline ends. Germline CDR1 reads LGHDT; CDR2 reads YNNKEL (reference sequence). This CDR3 is 14 amino acids long.

The gene calls are TRBV20-1 and TRBJ1-1; D may be TRBD1 (5 bases). Germline loops: CDR1 DFQATT, CDR2 SNEGSKA (reference sequence). The CDR3 is 14 residues long. V was trimmed by 0 bases and J by 4 bases, leaving 12 bases between them. CDR3 in amino acids: CSARDLGVRTEAFF. In DNA, the CDR3 is TGCAGTGCTAGAGATCTAGGGGTGCGCACTGAAGCTTTCTTT.

As to this clonotype: One end of the junction fails to match germline, which may point to a read error. The chain couples TRBV10-3 to TRBJ1-1, with a possible D match to TRBD1 (5 bases). The CDR3 length is 21 residues. Germline values: CDR1 ENHRY, CDR2 SYGVKD. CDR3 amino acids: CANHEEGLGCVWFYWNPEAFF. CDR3 nucleotide sequence: TGTGCCAACCATGAGGAGGGACTGGGGTGTGTGTGGTTTTATTGGAACCCTGAAGCTTTCTTT.

The genes are TRBV5-1 and TRBJ2-1; D is perhaps TRBD2 (5 bases). CDR3 length: 14 residues. With 3 bases removed from V and 6 bases from J, the gap between germline ends came to 13 bases. The germline V gene encodes CDR1 SGHRS and CDR2 YFSETQ. The CDR3 is CASSSQPTTNEQFF. The DNA for the CDR3 is TGCGCCAGCAGCTCACAACCGACTACCAATGAGCAGTTCTTC.

The DNA for the CDR3 is TGCGCCAGCAGCCAGGAAATTCACTCTGGAAACACCATATATTTT. Translated: CASSQEIHSGNTIYF. The chain employs TRBV4-3 and TRBJ1-3; D not resolved. V lost 3 bases to trimming and J lost 0 bases, with 9 bases between them. Germline values: CDR1 LGHNA, CDR2 YSLEER. The CDR3 spans 15 residues.

The chain uses TRBV4-3 and TRBJ2-1; 10 bases align to TRBD2. With V trimmed by 4 bases and J by 6 bases, 9 bases remained unmatched. Germline V CDR1 and CDR2: LGHNA, YSLEER. The CDR3 consists of 16 residues. The CDR3 region is CASSLGAGGPSNEQFF. CDR3 sequence (DNA): TGCGCCAGCAGCCTCGGAGCGGGAGGGCCCTCCAATGAGCAGTTCTTC.

V gene TRBV18 combines with J gene TRBJ2-3, with 10 bases that match TRBD2. After removal of 2 bases from V and 1 base from J, the junction contained 3 bases not matched to a gene. This CDR3 contains 16 residues. The germline V gene encodes CDR1 KGHSH and CDR2 LQKENI. CDR3: CASSPALAGGTDTQYF. As DNA, the CDR3 is TGTGCCAGCTCACCAGCCCTAGCGGGAGGCACAGATACGCAGTATTTT.

The CDR3 loop is CASSLGPSGSYEQYF. CDR3 nucleotide sequence: TGTGCCAGCAGCTTAGGTCCTAGCGGGAGCTACGAGCAGTACTTC. The chain has TRBV7-2 and TRBJ2-7; TRBD2 aligns across 10 bases. CDR1 is SGHTA and CDR2 is FQGNSA in the germline V gene. V shed 1 base and J 3 bases; nucleotides not matched to a gene: 3. CDR3 length equals 15 residues. The whole variable domain, remainder taken from reference TRBV7-2 and TRBJ2-7, is GAGVSQSPSNKVTEKGKDVELRCDPISGHTALYWYRQSLGQGLEFLIYFQGNSAPDKSGLPSDRFSAERTGGSVSTLTIQRTQQEDSAVYLCASSLGPSGSYEQYFGPGTRLTVT.